The T cell receptor beta chain described here comes from a study of OX40 agonist ivuxolimab in advanced cancers. Generated by immunoSEQ multiplex PCR, the TCRdb table keeps only in-frame clones and is missing some. The sample gives approximately 32,000 clones, over 85% of which show up once; around 9.8% is in the top ten. This clone occurred once. The antigen is unknown. The germline gives CDR1 SGHNT, CDR2 YYREEE (reference sequence). The CDR3 runs to 13 residues. The V end lost 3 bases, the J end lost 4 bases, and 11 bases lay between the germline ends. Broader study findings: Among the lowest peripheral clonal expansion occurred in 0.1-3.0 mg/kg partial responders.

This sequence originates from an adult with an advanced solid tumor such as melanoma, head and neck, liver or kidney cancer. The specimen comprised CD4+ or CD8+ T cells sorted from blood, sampled in a trial of the OX40 agonist ivuxolimab. The rearrangement uses TRBV5-4 and TRBJ2-7, with a weak D call TRBD1 (6 bases). The CDR3 here is CASSSRDKYEQYF. The CDR3 DNA is TGTGCCAGCAGCTCCCGGGACAAATACGAGCAGTACTTC. Complete variable domain (other parts from reference TRBV5-4 and TRBJ2-7): ETGVTQSPTHLIKTRGQQVTLRCSSQSGHNTVSWYQQALGQGPQFIFQYYREEENGRGNFPPRFSGLQFPNYSSELNVNALELDDSALYLCASSSRDKYEQYFGPGTRLTVT.